Reported below is one T cell receptor (beta chain). From the RT-PCR reads, TCRdb called clonotypes with MiXCR, one entry per CDR3 protein. The sample yields about 570,000 distinct CDR3 sequences, around 11% seen once. This specimen belongs to a study of response to subunit inactivated influenza vaccine. This CDR3 has 16 residues. Germline V gives CDR1 SQVTM, CDR2 ANQGSEA. The trim removed 1 base at V and 5 bases at J, leaving 6 bases unmatched. This same sample was also part of a study on T cells expressing NK-cell markers. That study adds: 5'RACE template switching built TCR beta cDNA with unique molecular identifiers. Dominant NKG2C+ clonotypes were found to form about 1.0-7.5% of CD8+ T cells in six donors.

The sequences come from PBMCs from blood, collected on the day of vaccination. This chain joins TRBV29-1 and TRBJ2-2; 11 positions agree with TRBD1. This clonotype was sampled from a man aged 45-60 years who received an inactivated influenza vaccine. In nucleotides, the CDR3 is TGCAGCGTTGAAGGCGGACAGGGGGCTCCAACCGGGGAGCTGTTTTTT. Its translation: CSVEGGQGAPTGELFF.